These 15 T cell receptor beta chains originate from one sample sequenced in a study of cytomegalovirus exposure and HLA in healthy donors. A multiplex PCR was run with 60 Vbeta primers and 13 Jbeta primers. TCRdb's table, derived via immunoSEQ multiplex PCR, lists solely in-frame clones and lacks some. Of under 300,000 clones in the sample, approximately 70% are singletons; the top ten hold approximately 2.3%. Sequenced input: PBMCs. The receptor source for this set is a female donor in good health and CMV-seronegative.

The rearrangement joins TRBV9 to TRBJ1-2, with TRBD1 identical over 10 bases. This CDR3 region has 12 residues. The V gene end was trimmed by 5 bases and the J gene end by 8 bases; junction bases not matched to a gene: 3. In germline, CDR1 is SGDLS, CDR2 YYNGEE. The CDR3 DNA sequence: TGTGCCAGCAGTGGGGACAGGGGAGGCTACACCTTC. Translated: CASSGDRGGYTF.

The count of this clone is one. The J gene is TRBJ2-2, the V gene TRBV11-3, with TRBD1 matching over 8 bases. V lost 5 bases, J lost 5 bases, and 4 bases stayed unmatched. This CDR3 is 14 amino acids long. The germline gives CDR1 SGHNT, CDR2 YENEEA. The CDR3 DNA sequence: TGTGCCAGCAGCAGACAGGGGTATACCGGGGAGCTGTTTTTT. Its protein is CASSRQGYTGELFF.

V gene TRBV9 combines with J gene TRBJ1-3; unclear D gene. The CDR3 covers 15 residues. With 3 bases removed from V and 0 bases from J, the gap between germline ends came to 10 bases. CDR1 is SGDLS, CDR2 YYNGEE, per germline. The CDR3 protein is CASSARVSSGNTIYF. The DNA for the CDR3 is TGTGCCAGCAGCGCCCGGGTATCCTCTGGAAACACCATATATTTT.

This chain uses TRBV28 with TRBJ2-1; 11 nucleotides match TRBD2. With V trimmed by 6 bases and J by 7 bases, 11 bases remained unmatched. The CDR3 sequence is 16 residues long. Germline CDR1 is MDHEN and CDR2 is SYDVKM. The CDR3 region is CASSPIPSGRTNEQFF. Written as DNA, the CDR3 is TGTGCCAGCAGCCCTATCCCTAGCGGGAGGACGAATGAGCAGTTCTTC.

The CDR3 sequence: CASSYSTVNNEQFF. Here the CDR3 DNA reads TGTGCCAGCAGTTACTCGACAGTTAACAATGAGCAGTTCTTC. The gene calls are TRBV6-5 and TRBJ2-1, with D possibly being TRBD1 (5 bases). The germline CDR1 and CDR2 sequences are MNHEY and SVGAGI. The CDR3 is made up of 14 amino acids. V was pared by 0 bases and J by 5 bases, with 8 bases between.

CDR3 DNA: TGTGCCAGCTCTCCTCCGGGACAGGCCAATCAGCCCCAGCATTTT. Protein product: CASSPPGQANQPQHF. The genes are TRBV18 and TRBJ1-5; 8 bases match TRBD1. This CDR3 comprises 15 residues. CDR1 and CDR2 from the germline V gene are KGHSH and LQKENI. Germline trimming cut 6 bases from V and 3 bases from J; bases unmatched to any gene: 7.

The chain is built from TRBV4-1 and TRBJ2-7; unclear D gene. Per germline, CDR1 MGHRA and CDR2 YSYEKL. Trimming removed 3 bases from V and 7 bases from J, with 7 bases in between. This CDR3 is built from 11 residues. CDR3 DNA: TGCGCCAGCAGCCATGCCCGGGAGCAGTACTTC. Translated: CASSHAREQYF.

This clone was found a few times. This sequence joins TRBV6-5 and TRBJ1-1; 8 nucleotides line up with TRBD1. CDR3 length: 15 amino acids. V gave up 6 bases and J gave up 5 bases; unmatched junction bases: 11. Germline CDR1 is MNHEY and CDR2 is SVGAGI. For the CDR3, the DNA is TGTGCCAGCAGCATCTCTGGACAGGGCCGGACTGAAGCTTTCTTT. Amino acid sequence: CASSISGQGRTEAFF.

The chain couples TRBV2 to TRBJ2-5; 8 bases map to TRBD2. The DNA end is more similar to TRBJ2-7, so the J call may be wrong. This CDR3 has 12 amino acids. Per germline, CDR1 SNHLY and CDR2 FYNNEI. For the CDR3, the DNA is TGTGCCGCGGTACTAGCGGCCTACGAGCAGTACTTC. Its protein product is CAAVLAAYEQYF.

This chain links TRBV7-9 with TRBJ1-6, with no clear D. The germline gives CDR1 SEHNR, CDR2 FQNEAQ (reference sequence). The V end lost 5 bases, the J end lost 8 bases, and 13 bases lay between the germline ends. The CDR3 length is 14 residues. This CDR3 is CASSTTKRDSPLHF. CDR3 DNA sequence: TGTGCCAGCAGCACGACCAAACGGGATTCACCCCTCCACTTT.

This clone was recorded once. This chain joins TRBV6-6 and TRBJ1-5; D is unresolved. Trimming left V 10 bases short and J 6 bases short, with 16 bases between. Germline CDR1 and CDR2: MNHNY and SVGAGI (reference sequence). The CDR3 consists of 13 residues. The CDR3 here is CATHSHTAQPQHF. The CDR3 DNA sequence: TGTGCCACCCACAGTCACACCGCTCAGCCCCAGCATTTT.

The rearrangement joins TRBV4-1 to TRBJ2-7, with TRBD2 matching over 10 bases. CDR1 and CDR2 from the germline V gene are MGHRA and YSYEKL. V shed 3 bases, J shed 4 bases, and the junction held 9 bases outside the gene matches. This CDR3 has 16 residues. The CDR3: CASSHPKREGRYEQYF. As DNA, the CDR3 is TGCGCCAGCAGCCATCCTAAGCGGGAGGGCCGGTACGAGCAGTACTTC.

The chain has TRBV6-1 and TRBJ2-6; no clear D gene. Trimming stripped 1 base from V and 2 bases from J, with 6 bases between. Germline loops: CDR1 MNHNS, CDR2 SASEGT. The CDR3 totals 15 residues. Written as DNA, the CDR3 is TGTGCCAGCAGTGAAGGCGGTACTGGGGCCAACGTCCTGACTTTC. Translated: CASSEGGTGANVLTF.

This chain joins TRBV27 and TRBJ1-5; D gene uncertain. The CDR3 totals 14 residues. V gave up 3 bases and J gave up 4 bases, with 10 bases separating them. Germline CDR1 MNHEY, CDR2 SMNVEV (reference sequence). CDR3 loop: CASSLAGRNQPQHF. In DNA form, the CDR3 reads TGTGCCAGCAGTTTGGCGGGCCGAAATCAGCCCCAGCATTTT.

J is TRBJ1-4 and V is TRBV5-1, with no clear D. V was cut by 0 bases and J by 6 bases, with 9 bases left in between. CDR1 SGHRS and CDR2 YFSETQ come from the germline V gene. CDR3 size: 14 residues. The CDR3 loop is CASSLVGWDEKLFF. The DNA for the CDR3 is TGCGCCAGCAGCTTGGTCGGGTGGGATGAAAAACTGTTTTTT.